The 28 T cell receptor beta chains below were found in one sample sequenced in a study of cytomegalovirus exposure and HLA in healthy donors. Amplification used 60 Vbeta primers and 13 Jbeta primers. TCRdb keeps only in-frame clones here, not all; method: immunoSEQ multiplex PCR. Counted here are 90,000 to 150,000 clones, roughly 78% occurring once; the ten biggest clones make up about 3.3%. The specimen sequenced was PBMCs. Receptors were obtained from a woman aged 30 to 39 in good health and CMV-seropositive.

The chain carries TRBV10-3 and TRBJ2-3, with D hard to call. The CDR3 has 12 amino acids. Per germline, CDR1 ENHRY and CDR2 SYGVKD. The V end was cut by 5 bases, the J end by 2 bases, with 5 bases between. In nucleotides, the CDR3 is TGTGCCATCAGTTATAACACAGATACGCAGTATTTT. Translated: CAISYNTDTQYF.

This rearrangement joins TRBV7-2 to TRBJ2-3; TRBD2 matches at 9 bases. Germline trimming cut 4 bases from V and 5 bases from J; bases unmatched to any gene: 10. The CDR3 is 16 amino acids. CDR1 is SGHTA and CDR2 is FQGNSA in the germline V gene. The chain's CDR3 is CASSSKIAGEGDTQYF. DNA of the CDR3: TGTGCCAGCAGCTCAAAAATAGCGGGGGAGGGAGATACGCAGTATTTT. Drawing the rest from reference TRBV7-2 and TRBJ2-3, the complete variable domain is GAGVSQSPSNKVTEKGKDVELRCDPISGHTALYWYRQSLGQGLEFLIYFQGNSAPDKSGLPSDRFSAERTGGSVSTLTIQRTQQEDSAVYLCASSSKIAGEGDTQYFGPGTRLTVL.

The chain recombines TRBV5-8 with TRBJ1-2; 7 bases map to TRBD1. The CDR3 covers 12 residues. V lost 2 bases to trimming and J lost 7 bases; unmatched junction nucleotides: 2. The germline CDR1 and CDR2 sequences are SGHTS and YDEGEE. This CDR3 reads CASSFDRVGYTF. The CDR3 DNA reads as TGTGCCAGCAGCTTCGACAGGGTTGGCTACACCTTC.

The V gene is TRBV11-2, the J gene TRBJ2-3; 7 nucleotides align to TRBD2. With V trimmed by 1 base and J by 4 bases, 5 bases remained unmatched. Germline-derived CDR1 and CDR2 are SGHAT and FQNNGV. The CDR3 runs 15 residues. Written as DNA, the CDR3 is TGTGCCAGCAGCTTAGGACTAGCTGGGGCAGATACGCAGTATTTT. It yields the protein CASSLGLAGADTQYF.

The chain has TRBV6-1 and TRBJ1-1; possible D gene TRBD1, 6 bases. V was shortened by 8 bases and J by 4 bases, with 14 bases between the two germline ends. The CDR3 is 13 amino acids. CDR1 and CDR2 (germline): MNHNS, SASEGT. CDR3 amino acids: CASGGGRGTEAFF. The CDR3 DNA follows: TGTGCCAGCGGGGGGGGCAGGGGCACTGAAGCTTTCTTT.

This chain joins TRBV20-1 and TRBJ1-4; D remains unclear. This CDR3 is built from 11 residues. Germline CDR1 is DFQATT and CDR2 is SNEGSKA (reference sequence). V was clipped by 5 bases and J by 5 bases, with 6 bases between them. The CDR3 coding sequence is TGCAGTGCTGGGAGGAATGAAAAACTGTTTTTT. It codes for CSAGRNEKLFF.

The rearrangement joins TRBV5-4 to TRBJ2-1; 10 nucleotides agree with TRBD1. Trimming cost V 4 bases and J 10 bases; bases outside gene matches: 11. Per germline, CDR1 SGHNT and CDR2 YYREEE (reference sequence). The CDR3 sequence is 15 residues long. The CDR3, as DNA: TGTGCCAGCAGCGCAACCGGGACAGGGGCTCGAGAGCAGTTCTTC. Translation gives CASSATGTGAREQFF.

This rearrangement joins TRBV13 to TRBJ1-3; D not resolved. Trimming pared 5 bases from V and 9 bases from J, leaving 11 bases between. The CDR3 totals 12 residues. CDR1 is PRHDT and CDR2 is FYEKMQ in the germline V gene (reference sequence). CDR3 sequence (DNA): TGTGCCAGCAGCGGTACTGATCCCACCATATATTTT. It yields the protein CASSGTDPTIYF.

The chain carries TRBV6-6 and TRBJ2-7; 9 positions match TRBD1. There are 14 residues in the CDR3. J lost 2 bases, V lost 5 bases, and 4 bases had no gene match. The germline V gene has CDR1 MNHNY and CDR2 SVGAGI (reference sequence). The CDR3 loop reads CASSRDRATYEQYF. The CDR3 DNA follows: TGTGCCAGCAGTCGGGACAGGGCAACCTACGAGCAGTACTTC.

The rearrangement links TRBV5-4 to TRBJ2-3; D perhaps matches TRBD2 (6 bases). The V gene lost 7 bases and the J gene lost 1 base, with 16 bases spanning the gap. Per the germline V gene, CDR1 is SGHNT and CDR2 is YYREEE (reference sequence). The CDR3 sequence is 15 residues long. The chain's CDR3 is CASGSPWEGTDTQYF. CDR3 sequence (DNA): TGTGCCAGCGGATCCCCTTGGGAGGGCACAGATACGCAGTATTTT. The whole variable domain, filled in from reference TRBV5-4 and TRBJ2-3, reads ETGVTQSPTHLIKTRGQQVTLRCSSQSGHNTVSWYQQALGQGPQFIFQYYREEENGRGNFPPRFSGLQFPNYSSELNVNALELDDSALYLCASGSPWEGTDTQYFGPGTRLTVL.

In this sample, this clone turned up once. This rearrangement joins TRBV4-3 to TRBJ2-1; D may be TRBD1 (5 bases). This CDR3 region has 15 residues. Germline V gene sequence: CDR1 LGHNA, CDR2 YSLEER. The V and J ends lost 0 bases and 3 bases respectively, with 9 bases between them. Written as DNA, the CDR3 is TGCGCCAGCAGCCAAGAAGGGGATAGCTACAATGAGCAGTTCTTC. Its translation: CASSQEGDSYNEQFF.

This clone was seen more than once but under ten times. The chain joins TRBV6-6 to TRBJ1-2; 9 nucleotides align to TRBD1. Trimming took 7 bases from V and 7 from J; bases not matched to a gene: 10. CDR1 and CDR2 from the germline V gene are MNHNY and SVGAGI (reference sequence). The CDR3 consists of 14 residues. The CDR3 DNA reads TGTGCCAGCAACCCCACAGGGGGCGGAGGTGGCTACACCTTC. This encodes CASNPTGGGGGYTF.

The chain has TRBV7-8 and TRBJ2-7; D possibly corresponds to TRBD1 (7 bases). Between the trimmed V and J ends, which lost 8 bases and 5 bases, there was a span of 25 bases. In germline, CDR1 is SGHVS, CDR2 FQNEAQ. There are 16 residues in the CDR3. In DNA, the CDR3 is TGTGCCAGCGGGGAGGAGAGGGCAGGGGGTCCCAACGAGCAGTACTTC. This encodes CASGEERAGGPNEQYF.

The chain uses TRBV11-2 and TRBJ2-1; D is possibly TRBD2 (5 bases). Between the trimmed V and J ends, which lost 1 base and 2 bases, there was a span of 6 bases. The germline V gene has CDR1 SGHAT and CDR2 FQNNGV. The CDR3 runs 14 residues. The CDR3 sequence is CASSLAGTYNEQFF. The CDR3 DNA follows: TGTGCCAGCAGCTTAGCGGGGACCTACAATGAGCAGTTCTTC.

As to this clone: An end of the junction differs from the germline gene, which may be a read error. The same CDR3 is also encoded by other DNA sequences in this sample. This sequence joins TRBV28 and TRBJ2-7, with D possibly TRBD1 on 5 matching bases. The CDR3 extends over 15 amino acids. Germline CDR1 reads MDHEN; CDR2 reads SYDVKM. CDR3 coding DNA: TGTGCCAGTAGTTTGACCCCGGTCCCAGGGTACGAGCAGTACTTC. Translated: CASSLTPVPGYEQYF.

The CDR3 DNA reads TGCAGCGTTGAGCGCGGCAACTATGGCTACACCTTC. As protein: CSVERGNYGYTF. J is TRBJ1-2 and V is TRBV29-1; no clear D. Trimming left V 3 bases short and J 2 bases short, with 7 bases between. The CDR3 length is 12 residues. Germline values: CDR1 SQVTM, CDR2 ANQGSEA.

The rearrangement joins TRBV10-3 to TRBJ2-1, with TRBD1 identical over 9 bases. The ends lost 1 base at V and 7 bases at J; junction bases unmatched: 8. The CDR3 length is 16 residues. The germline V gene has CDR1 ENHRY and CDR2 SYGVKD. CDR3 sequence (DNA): TGTGCCATCAGTGAGTTCGTGACAGGGGGTCGAAATGAGCAGTTCTTC. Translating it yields CAISEFVTGGRNEQFF.

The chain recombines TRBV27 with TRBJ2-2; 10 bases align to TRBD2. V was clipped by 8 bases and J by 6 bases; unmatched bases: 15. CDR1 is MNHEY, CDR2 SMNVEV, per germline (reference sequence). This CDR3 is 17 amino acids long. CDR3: CASHPLYRLAGAGELFF. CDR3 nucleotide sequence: TGTGCCAGCCATCCCCTTTATCGTCTAGCGGGGGCCGGGGAGCTGTTTTTT.

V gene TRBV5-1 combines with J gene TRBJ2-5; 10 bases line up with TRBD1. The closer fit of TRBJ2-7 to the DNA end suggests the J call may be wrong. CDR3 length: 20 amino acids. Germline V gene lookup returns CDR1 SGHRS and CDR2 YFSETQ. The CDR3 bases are TGCGCCAGCAGCTTGGTGCCCGCGGGGGGACAGGGGCCTGTCACCTACGAGCAGTACTTC. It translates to CASSLVPAGGQGPVTYEQYF.

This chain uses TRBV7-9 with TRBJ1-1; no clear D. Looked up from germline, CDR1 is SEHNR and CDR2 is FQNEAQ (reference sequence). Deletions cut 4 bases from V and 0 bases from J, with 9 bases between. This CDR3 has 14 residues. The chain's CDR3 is CASSSWRLNTEAFF. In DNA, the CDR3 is TGTGCCAGCAGCTCTTGGAGACTGAACACTGAAGCTTTCTTT.

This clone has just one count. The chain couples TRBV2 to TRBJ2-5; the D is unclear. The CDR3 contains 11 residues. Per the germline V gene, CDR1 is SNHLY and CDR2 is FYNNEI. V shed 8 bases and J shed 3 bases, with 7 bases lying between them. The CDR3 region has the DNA TGTGCCAGCCGTCCGGAAGAGACCCAGTACTTC. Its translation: CASRPEETQYF.

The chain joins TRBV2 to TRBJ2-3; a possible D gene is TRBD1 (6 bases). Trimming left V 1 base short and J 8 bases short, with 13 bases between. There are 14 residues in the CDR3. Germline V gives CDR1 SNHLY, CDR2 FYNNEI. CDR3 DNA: TGTGCCAGCAGTGAAGGGGGGCCGGCAGGTACGCAGTATTTT. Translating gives CASSEGGPAGTQYF.

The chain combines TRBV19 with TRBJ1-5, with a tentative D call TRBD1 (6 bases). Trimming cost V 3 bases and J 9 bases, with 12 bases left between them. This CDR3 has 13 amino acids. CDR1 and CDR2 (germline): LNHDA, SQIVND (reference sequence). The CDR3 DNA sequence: TGTGCCAGTAGTATCGGCCAGGGGACGCCCCAGCATTTT. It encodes CASSIGQGTPQHF. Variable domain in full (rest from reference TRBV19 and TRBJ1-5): DGGITQSPKYLFRKEGQNVTLSCEQNLNHDAMYWYRQDPGQGLRLIYYSQIVNDFQKGDIAEGYSVSREKKESFPLTVTSAQKNPTAFYLCASSIGQGTPQHFGDGTRLSIL.

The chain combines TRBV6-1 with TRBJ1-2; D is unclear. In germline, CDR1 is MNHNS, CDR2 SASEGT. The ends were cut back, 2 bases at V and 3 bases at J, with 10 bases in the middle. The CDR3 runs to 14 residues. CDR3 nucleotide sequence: TGTGCCAGCAGTGAATTGAGGTCGCACTATGGCTACACCTTC. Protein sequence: CASSELRSHYGYTF.

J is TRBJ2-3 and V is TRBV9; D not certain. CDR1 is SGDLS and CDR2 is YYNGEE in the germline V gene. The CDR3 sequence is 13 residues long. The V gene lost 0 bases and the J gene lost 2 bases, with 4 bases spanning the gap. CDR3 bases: TGTGCCAGCAGCGTAGGGCACACAGATACGCAGTATTTT. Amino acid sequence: CASSVGHTDTQYF.

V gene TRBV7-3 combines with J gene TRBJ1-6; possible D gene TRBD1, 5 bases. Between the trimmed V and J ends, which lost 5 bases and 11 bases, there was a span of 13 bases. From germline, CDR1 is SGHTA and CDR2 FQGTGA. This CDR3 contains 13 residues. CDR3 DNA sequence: TGTGCCAGCAGCCCTGGGGGGGGGACACCCCTCCACTTT. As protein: CASSPGGGTPLHF.

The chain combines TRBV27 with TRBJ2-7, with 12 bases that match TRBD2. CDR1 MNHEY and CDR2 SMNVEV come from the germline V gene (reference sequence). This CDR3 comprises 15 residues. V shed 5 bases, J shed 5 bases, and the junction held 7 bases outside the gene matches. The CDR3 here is CASSPGTSGFNEQYF. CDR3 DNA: TGTGCCAGCAGTCCAGGGACTAGCGGGTTCAACGAGCAGTACTTC.

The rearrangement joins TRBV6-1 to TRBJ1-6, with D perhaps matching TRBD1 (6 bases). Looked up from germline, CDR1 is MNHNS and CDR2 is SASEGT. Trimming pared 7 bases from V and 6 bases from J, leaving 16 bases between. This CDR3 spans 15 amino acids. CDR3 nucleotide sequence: TGTGCCAGCACCAGGACAGTGGCTGCTAATTCACCCCTCCACTTT. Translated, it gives CASTRTVAANSPLHF.